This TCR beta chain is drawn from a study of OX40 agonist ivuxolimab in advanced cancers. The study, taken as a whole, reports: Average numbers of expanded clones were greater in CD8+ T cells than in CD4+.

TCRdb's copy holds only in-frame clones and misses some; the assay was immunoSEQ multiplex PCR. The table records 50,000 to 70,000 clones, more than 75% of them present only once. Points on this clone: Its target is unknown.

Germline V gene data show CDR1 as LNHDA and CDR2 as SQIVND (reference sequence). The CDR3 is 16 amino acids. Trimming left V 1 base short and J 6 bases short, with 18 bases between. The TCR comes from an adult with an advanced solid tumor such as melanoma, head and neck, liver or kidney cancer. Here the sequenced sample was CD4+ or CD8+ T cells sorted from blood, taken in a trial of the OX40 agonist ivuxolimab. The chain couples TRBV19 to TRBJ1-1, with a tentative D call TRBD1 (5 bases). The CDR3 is CASSIAIVDTRAEAFF. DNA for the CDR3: TGTGCCAGTAGTATAGCTATTGTGGACACGAGGGCTGAAGCTTTCTTT.